This T cell receptor (beta chain) derives from a study of T cell repertoires in ileal Crohn's disease. TCRdb keeps only in-frame clones here, not all; method: immunoSEQ multiplex PCR. Of roughly 13,000 clones listed, approximately 78% are singletons. The CDR3 is 14 residues long. CDR1 is GTSNPN and CDR2 is SVGIG in the germline V gene (reference sequence). V was clipped by 1 base and J by 6 bases; unmatched bases: 6. Sequenced: ileal tissue. The clonotype was recovered from an adult with Crohn's disease. V is TRBV30 and J is TRBJ2-1; 7 positions agree with TRBD2. The CDR3 here is CAWSAKRGVNEQFF. The CDR3, as DNA: TGTGCCTGGAGTGCCAAGCGGGGAGTCAATGAGCAGTTCTTC.